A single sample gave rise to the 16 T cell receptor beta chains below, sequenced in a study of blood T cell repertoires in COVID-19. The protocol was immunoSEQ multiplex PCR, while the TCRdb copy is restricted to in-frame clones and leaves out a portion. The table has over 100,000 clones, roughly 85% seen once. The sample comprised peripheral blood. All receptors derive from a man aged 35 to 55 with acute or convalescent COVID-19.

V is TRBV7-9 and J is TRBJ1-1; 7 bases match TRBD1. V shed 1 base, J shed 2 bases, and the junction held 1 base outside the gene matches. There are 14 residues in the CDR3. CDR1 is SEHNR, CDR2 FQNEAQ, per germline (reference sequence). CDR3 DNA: TGTGCCAGCAGCTTAGGGACAGGCAACACTGAAGCTTTCTTT. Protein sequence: CASSLGTGNTEAFF.

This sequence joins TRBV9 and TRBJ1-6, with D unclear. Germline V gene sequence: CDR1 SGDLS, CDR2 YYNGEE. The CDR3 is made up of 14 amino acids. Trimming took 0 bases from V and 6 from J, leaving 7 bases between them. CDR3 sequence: CASSVGQANSPLHF. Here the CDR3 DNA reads TGTGCCAGCAGCGTAGGGCAGGCTAATTCACCCCTCCACTTT.

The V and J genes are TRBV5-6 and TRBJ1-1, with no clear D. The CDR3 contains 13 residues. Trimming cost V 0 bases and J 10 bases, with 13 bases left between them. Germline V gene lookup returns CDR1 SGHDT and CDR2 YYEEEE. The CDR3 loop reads CASSLEKGARAFF. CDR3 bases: TGTGCCAGCAGCTTGGAAAAGGGAGCTCGAGCTTTCTTT. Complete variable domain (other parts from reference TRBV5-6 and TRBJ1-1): DAGVTQSPTHLIKTRGQQVTLRCSPKSGHDTVSWYQQALGQGPQFIFQYYEEEERQRGNFPDRFSGHQFPNYSSELNVNALLLGDSALYLCASSLEKGARAFFGQGTRLTVV.

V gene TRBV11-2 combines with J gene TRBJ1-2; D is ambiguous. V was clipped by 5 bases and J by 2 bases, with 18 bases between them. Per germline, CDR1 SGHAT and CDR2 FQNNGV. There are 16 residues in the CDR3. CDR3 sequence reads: CASSPRAGLTNYGYTF. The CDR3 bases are TGTGCCAGCAGCCCGCGGGCAGGTTTGACGAACTATGGCTACACCTTC.

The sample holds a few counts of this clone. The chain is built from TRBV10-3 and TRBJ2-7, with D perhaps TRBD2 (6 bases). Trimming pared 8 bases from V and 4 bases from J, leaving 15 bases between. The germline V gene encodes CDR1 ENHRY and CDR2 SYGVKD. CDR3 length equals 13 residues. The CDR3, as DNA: TGTGCCATCTCCGAGGCTAGCGATTACGAGCAGTACTTC. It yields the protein CAISEASDYEQYF.

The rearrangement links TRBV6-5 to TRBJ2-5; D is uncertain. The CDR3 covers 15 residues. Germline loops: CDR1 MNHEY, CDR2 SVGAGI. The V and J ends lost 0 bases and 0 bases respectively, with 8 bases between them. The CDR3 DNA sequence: TGTGCCAGCAGTTACTCGCGGTTCTACCAAGAGACCCAGTACTTC. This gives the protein CASSYSRFYQETQYF.

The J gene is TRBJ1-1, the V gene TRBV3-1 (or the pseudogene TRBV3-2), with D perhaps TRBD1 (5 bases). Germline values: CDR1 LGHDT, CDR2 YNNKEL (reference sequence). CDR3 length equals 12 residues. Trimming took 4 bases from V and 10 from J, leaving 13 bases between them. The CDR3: CASSPGGWAAFF. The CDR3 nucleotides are TGTGCCAGCAGCCCCGGGGGGTGGGCAGCTTTCTTT.

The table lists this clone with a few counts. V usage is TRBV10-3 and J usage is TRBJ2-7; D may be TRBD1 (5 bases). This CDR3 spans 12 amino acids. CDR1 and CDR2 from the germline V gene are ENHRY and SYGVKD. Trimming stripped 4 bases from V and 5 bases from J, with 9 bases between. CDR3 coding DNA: TGTGCCATCAGTGCATCAGGGAACGAGCAGTACTTC. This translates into CAISASGNEQYF.

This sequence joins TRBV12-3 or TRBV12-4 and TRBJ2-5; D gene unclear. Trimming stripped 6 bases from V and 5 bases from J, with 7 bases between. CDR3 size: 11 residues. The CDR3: CASSRSETQYF. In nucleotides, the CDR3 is TGTGCCAGCAGCCGGTCGGAGACCCAGTACTTC.

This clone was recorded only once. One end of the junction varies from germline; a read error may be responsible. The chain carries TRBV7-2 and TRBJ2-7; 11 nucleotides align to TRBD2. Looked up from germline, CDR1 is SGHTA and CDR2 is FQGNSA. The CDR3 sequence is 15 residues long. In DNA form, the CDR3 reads TGTGCCAGCAGCTCAGACTGGGGACTAGCGGACCACCCAGACTTC. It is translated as CASSSDWGLADHPDF.

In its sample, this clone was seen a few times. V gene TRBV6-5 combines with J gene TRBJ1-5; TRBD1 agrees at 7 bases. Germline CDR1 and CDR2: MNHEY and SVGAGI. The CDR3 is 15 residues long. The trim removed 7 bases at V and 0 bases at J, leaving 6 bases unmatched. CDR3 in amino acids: CASIGTVNSNQPQHF. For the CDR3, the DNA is TGTGCCAGCATAGGGACAGTTAATAGCAATCAGCCCCAGCATTTT.

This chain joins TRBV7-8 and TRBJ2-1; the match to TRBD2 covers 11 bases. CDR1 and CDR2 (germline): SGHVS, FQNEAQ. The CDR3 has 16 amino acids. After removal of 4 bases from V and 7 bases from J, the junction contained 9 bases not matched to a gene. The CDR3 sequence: CASSSHSGRGPNEQFF. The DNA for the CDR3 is TGTGCCAGCAGCTCCCATAGCGGGAGGGGGCCGAATGAGCAGTTCTTC.

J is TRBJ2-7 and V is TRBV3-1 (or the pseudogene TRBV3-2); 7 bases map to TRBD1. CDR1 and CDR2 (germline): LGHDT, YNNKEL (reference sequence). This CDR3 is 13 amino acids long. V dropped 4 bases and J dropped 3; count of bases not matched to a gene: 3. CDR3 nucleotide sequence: TGTGCCAGCAGCCGACAGGGAAACTACGAGCAGTACTTC. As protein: CASSRQGNYEQYF.

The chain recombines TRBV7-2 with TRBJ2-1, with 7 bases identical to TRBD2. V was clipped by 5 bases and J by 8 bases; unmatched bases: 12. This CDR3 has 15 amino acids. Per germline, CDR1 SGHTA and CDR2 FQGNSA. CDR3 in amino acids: CASSPGGGGKDEQFF. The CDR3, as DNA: TGTGCCAGCAGCCCAGGCGGGGGAGGCAAGGATGAGCAGTTCTTC.

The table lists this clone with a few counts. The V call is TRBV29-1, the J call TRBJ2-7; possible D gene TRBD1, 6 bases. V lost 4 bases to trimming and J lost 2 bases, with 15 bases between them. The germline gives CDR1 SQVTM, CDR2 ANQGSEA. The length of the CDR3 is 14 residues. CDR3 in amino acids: CSVVDSRGTYEQYF. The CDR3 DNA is TGCAGCGTTGTGGACAGCAGGGGAACCTACGAGCAGTACTTC.

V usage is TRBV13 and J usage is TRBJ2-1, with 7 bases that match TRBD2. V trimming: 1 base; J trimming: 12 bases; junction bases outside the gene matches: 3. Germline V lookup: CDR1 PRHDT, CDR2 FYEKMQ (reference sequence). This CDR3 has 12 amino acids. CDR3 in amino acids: CASSLEASGQFF. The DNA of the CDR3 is TGTGCCAGCAGCTTAGAGGCTAGCGGGCAGTTCTTC.